This entry features one TCR beta chain sequence. Its antigen remains unknown. The data originate from a study of human CD8 memory T cell subsets. Whole-study findings and limits: It was only the T cell receptor beta chains that the study sequenced.

Production of TCR beta libraries used UMI-labeled 5' RACE as the method. TCRdb processed the 5' RACE reads again and assigns one entry to each CDR3 protein, with no DNA. This listing includes about 5,800 distinct CDR3 sequences. The CDR3 is 13 amino acids. CDR1 is MGHDK, CDR2 SYGVNS, per germline. TPEX cells were exhausted-like CCR7+ PD-1+ TIGIT+ early memory CD8+ T cells. This chain joins TRBV25-1 and TRBJ1-4. Sequenced input: CD8+ T cells from PBMCs. This sequence was found in a human donor in good health. The CDR3 sequence is CATRAGTLGGLFF.